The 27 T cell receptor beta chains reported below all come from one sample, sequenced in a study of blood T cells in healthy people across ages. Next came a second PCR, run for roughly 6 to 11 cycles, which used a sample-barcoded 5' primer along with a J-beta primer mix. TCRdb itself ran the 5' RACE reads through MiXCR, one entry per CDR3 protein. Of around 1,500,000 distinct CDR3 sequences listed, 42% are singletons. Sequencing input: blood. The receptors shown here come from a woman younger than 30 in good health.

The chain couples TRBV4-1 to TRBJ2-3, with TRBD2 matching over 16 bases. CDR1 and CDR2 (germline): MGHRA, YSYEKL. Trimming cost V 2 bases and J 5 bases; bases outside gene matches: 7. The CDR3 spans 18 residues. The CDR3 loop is CASSQPGLAGGSGDTQYF. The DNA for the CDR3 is TGCGCCAGCAGCCAACCGGGACTAGCGGGAGGGAGTGGAGATACGCAGTATTTT.

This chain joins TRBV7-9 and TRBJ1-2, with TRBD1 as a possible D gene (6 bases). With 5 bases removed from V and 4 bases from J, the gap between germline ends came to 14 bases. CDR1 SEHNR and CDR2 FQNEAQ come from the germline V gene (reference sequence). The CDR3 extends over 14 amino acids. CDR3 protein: CASSQTGPAYGYTF. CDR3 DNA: TGTGCCAGCAGCCAAACAGGGCCTGCCTATGGCTACACCTTC.

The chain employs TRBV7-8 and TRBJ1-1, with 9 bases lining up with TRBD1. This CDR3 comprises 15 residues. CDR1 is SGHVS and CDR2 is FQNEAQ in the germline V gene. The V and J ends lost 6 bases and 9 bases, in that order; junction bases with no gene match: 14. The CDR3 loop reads CASRPARSGQGKAFF. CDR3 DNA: TGTGCCAGCAGACCAGCCCGTTCGGGACAGGGTAAAGCTTTCTTT.

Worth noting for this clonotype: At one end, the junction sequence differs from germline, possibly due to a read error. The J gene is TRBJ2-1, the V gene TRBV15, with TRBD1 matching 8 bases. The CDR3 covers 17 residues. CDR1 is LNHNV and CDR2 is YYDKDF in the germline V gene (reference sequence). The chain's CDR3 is CATSRDRLQGVKDEQLF. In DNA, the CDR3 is TGTGCCACCAGCAGAGATCGGTTACAGGGGGTAAAGGATGAGCAGCTCTTC. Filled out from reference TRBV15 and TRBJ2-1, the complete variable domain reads DAMVIQNPRYQVTQFGKPVTLSCSQTLNHNVMYWYQQKSSQAPKLLFHYYDKDFNNEADTPDNFQSRRPNTSFCFLDIRSPGLGDTAMYLCATSRDRLQGVKDEQLFGPGTRLTVL.

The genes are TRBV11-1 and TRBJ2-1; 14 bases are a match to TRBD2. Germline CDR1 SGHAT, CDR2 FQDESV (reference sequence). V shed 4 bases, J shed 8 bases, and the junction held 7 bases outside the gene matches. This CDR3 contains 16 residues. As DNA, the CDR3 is TGTGCCAGCAGCTCCGTGGGACTAGCGGGAGACGATGAGCAGTTCTTC. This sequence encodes CASSSVGLAGDDEQFF.

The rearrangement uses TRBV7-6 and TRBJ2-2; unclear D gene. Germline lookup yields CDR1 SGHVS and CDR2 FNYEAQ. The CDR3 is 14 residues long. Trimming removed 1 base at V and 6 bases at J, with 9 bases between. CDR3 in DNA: TGTGCCAGCAGCTTAGGGGATAACGCCGGGGAGCTGTTTTTT. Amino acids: CASSLGDNAGELFF.

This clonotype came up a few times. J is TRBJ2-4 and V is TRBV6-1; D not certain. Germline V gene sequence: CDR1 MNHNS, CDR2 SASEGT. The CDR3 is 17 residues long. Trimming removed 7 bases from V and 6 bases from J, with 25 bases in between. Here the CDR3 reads CASTLRGRSQSTNIQYF. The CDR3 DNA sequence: TGTGCCAGCACCTTACGTGGGCGGAGTCAGTCGACAAACATTCAGTACTTC.

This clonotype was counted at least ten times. The CDR3 DNA reads as TGTGCCAGCGGGAGGCTGGCAGATACGCAGTATTTT. It codes for CASGRLADTQYF. The chain uses TRBV2 and TRBJ2-3; TRBD2 is a possible D gene (6 bases). Germline V gene sequence: CDR1 SNHLY, CDR2 FYNNEI. CDR3 size: 12 residues. Trimming took off 8 bases at V and 4 bases at J, with 10 bases between the two ends.

CDR3 nucleotide sequence: TGTGCCAGCAGCCCATGGACGGACGGAAAGCAGCCCCAGCATTTT. It codes for CASSPWTDGKQPQHF. V gene TRBV6-2 or TRBV6-3 combines with J gene TRBJ1-5; the D is unclear. This CDR3 spans 15 amino acids. The V end was cut by 6 bases, the J end by 7 bases, with 19 bases between. The germline CDR1 and CDR2 sequences are MNHEY and SVGEGT.

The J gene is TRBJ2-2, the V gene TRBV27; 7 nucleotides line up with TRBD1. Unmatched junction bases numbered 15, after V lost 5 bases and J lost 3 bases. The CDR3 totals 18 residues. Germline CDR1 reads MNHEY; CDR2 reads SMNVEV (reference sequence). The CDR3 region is CASSPRGQPGQYTGELFF. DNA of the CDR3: TGTGCCAGCAGTCCTAGGGGACAGCCGGGACAGTACACCGGGGAGCTGTTTTTT.

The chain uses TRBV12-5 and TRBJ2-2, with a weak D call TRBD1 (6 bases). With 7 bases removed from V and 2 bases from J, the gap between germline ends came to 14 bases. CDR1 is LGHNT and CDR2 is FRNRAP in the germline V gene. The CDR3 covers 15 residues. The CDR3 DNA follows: TGTGCTAGTGAAGCCGGGACAATAAACACCGGGGAGCTGTTTTTT. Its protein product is CASEAGTINTGELFF. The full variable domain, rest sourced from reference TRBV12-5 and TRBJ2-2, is DARVTQTPRHKVTEMGQEVTMRCQPILGHNTVFWYRQTMMQGLELLAYFRNRAPLDDSGMPKDRFSAEMPDATLATLKIQPSEPRDSAVYFCASEAGTINTGELFFGEGSRLTVL.

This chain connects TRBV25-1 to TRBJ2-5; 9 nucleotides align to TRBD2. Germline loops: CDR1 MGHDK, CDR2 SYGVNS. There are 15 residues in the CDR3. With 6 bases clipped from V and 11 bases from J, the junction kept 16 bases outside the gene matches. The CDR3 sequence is CASRVAGDMHNEQYF. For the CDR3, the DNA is TGTGCCAGCAGGGTAGCGGGGGACATGCACAATGAGCAGTACTTC. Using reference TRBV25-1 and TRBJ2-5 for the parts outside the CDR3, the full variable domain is EADIYQTPRYLVIGTGKKITLECSQTMGHDKMYWYQQDPGMELHLIHYSYGVNSTEKGDLSSESTVSRIRTEHFPLTLESARPSHTSQYLCASRVAGDMHNEQYFGPGTRLLVL.

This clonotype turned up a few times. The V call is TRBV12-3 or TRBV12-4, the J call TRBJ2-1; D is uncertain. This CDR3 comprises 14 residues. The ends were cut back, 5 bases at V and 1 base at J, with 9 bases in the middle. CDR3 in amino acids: CASSAMSSYNEQFF. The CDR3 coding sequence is TGTGCCAGCAGTGCTATGAGTTCCTACAATGAGCAGTTCTTC.

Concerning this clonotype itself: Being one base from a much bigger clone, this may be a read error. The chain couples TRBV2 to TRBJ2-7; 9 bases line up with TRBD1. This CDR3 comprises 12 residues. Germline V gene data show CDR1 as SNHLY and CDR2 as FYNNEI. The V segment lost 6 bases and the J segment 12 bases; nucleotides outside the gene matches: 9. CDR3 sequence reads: CASSPPPGQGYF. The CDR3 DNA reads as TGTGCCAGCAGCCCACCGCCGGGACAGGGGTACTTC. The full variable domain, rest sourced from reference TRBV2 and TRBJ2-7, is EPEVTQTPSHQVTQMGQEVILRCVPISNHLYFYWYRQILGQKVEFLVSFYNNEISEKSEIFDDQFSVERPDGSNFTLKIRSTKLEDSAMYFCASSPPPGQGYFGPGTRLTVT.

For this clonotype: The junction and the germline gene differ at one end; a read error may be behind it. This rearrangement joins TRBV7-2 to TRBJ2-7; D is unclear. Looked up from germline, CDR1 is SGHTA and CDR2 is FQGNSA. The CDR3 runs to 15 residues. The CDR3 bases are TGTGCCTGCAGCTCAGAGGTGTCATTACCAGGCGAGCAGTACTTC. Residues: CACSSEVSLPGEQYF. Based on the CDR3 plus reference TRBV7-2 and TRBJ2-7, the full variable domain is GAGVSQSPSNKVTEKGKDVELRCDPISGHTALYWYRQSLGQGLEFLIYFQGNSAPDKSGLPSDRFSAERTGGSVSTLTIQRTQQEDSAVYLCACSSEVSLPGEQYFGPGTRLTVT.

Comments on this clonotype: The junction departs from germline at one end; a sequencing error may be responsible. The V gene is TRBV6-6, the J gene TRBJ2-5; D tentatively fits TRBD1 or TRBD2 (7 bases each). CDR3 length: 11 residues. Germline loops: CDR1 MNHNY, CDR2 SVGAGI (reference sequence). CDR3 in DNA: TGTGACAGCGGGACAGAAGAGACCCAGTACTTC. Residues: CDSGTEETQYF.

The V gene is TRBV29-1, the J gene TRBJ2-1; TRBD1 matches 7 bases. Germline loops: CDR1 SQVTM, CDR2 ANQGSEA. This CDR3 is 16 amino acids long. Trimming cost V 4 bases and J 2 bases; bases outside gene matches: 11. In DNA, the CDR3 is TGCAGCGTTGGGGGGATAACAGGGGCCACCTACAATGAGCAGTTCTTC. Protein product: CSVGGITGATYNEQFF.

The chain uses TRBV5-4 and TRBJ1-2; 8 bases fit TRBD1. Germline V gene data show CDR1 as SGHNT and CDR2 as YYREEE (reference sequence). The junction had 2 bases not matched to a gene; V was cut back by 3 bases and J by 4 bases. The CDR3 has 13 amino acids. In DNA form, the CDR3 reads TGTGCCAGCAGCTCGGGACAGGCCTATGGCTACACCTTC. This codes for CASSSGQAYGYTF.

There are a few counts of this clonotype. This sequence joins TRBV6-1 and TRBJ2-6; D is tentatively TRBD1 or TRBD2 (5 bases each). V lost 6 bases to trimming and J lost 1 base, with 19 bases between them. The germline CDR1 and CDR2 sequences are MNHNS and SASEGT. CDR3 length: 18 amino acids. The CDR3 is CASRIVGTVPSGANVLTF. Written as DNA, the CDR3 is TGTGCCAGCAGGATCGTCGGGACGGTTCCGTCTGGGGCCAACGTCCTGACTTTC.

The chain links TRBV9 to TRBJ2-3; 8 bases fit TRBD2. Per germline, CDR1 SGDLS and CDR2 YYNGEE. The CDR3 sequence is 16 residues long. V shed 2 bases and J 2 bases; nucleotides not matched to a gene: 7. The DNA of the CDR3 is TGTGCCAGCAGCGTCGGCGGGGGGCTCCTCACAGATACGCAGTATTTT. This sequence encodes CASSVGGGLLTDTQYF.

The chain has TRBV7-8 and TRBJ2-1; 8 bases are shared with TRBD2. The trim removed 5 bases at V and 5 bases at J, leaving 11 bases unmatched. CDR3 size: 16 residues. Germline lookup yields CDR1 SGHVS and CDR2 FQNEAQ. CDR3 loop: CASSKYRLAPNNEQFF. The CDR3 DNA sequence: TGTGCCAGCAGCAAATATAGACTAGCGCCAAACAATGAGCAGTTCTTC.

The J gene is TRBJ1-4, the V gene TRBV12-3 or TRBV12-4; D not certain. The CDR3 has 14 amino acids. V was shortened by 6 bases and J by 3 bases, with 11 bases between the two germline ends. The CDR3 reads CASSPYGANEKLFF. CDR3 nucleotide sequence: TGTGCCAGCAGCCCCTACGGGGCTAATGAAAAACTGTTTTTT.

The CDR3 DNA follows: TGTGCCAGCATCCTCGACCCAGGCAGGGCGAACACCGGGGAGCTGTTTTTT. As protein: CASILDPGRANTGELFF. The chain links TRBV6-8 to TRBJ2-2; possibly TRBD1 for D (5 bases). This CDR3 region has 17 residues. V shed 7 bases and J shed 0 bases, with 18 bases lying between them. Germline loops: CDR1 MNHGY, CDR2 SAAAGT.

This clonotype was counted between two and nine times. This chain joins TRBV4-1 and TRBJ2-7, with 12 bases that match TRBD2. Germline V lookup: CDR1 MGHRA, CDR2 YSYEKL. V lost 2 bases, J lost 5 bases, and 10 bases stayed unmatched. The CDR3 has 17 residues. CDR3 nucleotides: TGCGCCAGCAGCCAAACTCCCGGACTAGCGGGGTTAGACGAGCAGTACTTC. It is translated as CASSQTPGLAGLDEQYF.

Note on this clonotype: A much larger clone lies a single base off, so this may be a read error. The CDR3 region has the DNA TGTGCCAGCAGGGGGGACAGGGGTTCACCCCTCCACTTT. This encodes CASRGDRGSPLHF. The chain couples TRBV6-1 to TRBJ1-6; TRBD1 aligns across 10 bases. Trimming at V came to 6 bases and at J to 9 bases, leaving 2 bases not matched to a gene. Germline CDR1 reads MNHNS; CDR2 reads SASEGT. The CDR3 consists of 13 residues.

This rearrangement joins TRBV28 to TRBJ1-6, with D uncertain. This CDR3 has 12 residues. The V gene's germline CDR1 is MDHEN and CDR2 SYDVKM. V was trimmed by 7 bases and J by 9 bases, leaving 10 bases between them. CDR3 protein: CASTVGGSPLHF. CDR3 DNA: TGTGCCAGCACCGTCGGTGGTTCACCCCTCCACTTT.

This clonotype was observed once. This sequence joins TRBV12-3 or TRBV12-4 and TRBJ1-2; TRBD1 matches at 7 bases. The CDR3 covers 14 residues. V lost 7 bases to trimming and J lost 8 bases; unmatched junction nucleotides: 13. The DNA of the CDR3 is TGTGCCAGCAACACAGGGGTCGGTTTTGTGGGCTACACCTTC. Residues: CASNTGVGFVGYTF.